This TCR beta chain was sequenced in a study of shared clonotypes between healthy human individuals (dated by TCRdb to the early 2020s). Background for the entire study: The cohort included three men and a couple of women between 18 and 49 years of age. Libraries were prepared and TCR repertoires were sequenced by different laboratories using diverse techniques, in order to increase sequencing depth and limit assay-specific biases. For each donor, three plates each were used for CD4 naive and CD4 memory, two plates were used for CD8 naive, and one plate was used for CD8 memory. Blood TCR repertoires of a handful of healthy adults were deeply sequenced to estimate repertoire size and the extent of clonotype sharing between individuals. Each donor's leukapheresis produced roughly between roughly 0.85 and 9 billion PBMCs.

The donors were healthy, HIV-negative adults with no recently reported acute infections or vaccinations. All donors were Caucasian adults living in Nashville, Tennessee, USA. CD4+ T cells were enriched by magnetic negative selection; naive cells were then positively selected on CD45RA, and the negative fraction formed the memory subset. Blood was obtained by leukapheresis, after which PBMCs were separated by Ficoll-Histopaque density gradient centrifugation and cryopreserved in liquid nitrogen vapor phase. Analytical flow cytometry was used to check the purity and quantity of each magnetically sorted T cell population. Genomic DNA was isolated from each sorted fraction and quantified by UV absorbance on a Nanodrop 2000c. Overall study results and their limits: Pairwise subsampling led to the expectation that sequencing depth would affect the degree of clonotype sharing among donors. Compared with non-shared clonotypes, clonotypes shared by all four sorted-subset donors had higher generation probabilities. Because the study included a small number of donors, the genetic and exposure-history diversity represented was limited. Sharing across four donors was observed for 5% to 6.5% of naive CD4, less than 4% of naive CD8, 2% to 2.5% of memory CD4, and less than 0.45% of memory CD8 clonotypes. Naive subsets generally had larger estimated clonotype richness than memory subsets. Only blood was sampled, and tissue TCR repertoires likely differ from those in blood. Incomplete sequencing was indicated by rarefaction of sorted-subset datasets, despite the large sequencing depth.

This clone was seen only once. Its antigen remains undetermined. One junction end disagrees with the germline gene, perhaps due to a read error. Using the deep immunoSEQ assay, multiplex PCR amplified TCR CDR3 regions from genomic DNA. Extracted genomic DNA from each cell subset was spread evenly across all wells of several immunoSEQ 96-well plates, with each plate serving as a replicate. For sorted subsets, each replicate PCR was loaded with approximately 200 ng genomic DNA, equivalent to approximately 27,000 T cell genomes. Purified libraries were quantified with a Qubit 3.0 fluorometer, sized on a Bioanalyzer 2100, and re-quantified with the KAPA Library Quantification kit. Every immunoSEQ 96-well plate was sequenced on a separate single-read 150-cycle Illumina NextSeq 550 flow cell. Per the original workflow: Because the immunoSEQ output included only junctional sequences and no quality scores, the filtering could not be the same as the filtering used for full-length reads. To assign V/J genes and CDR3, sequences were annotated against IMGT germline references using PyIR, a Python wrapper for IgBLAST v1.9. Reads were filtered out if the reads had weak V/J assignments (E-value above 1e-6), no CDR3, stop codons, out-of-frame junctions, or ambiguous translated residues. V3J clonotypes were defined as sequences sharing an identical inferred V gene, J gene, and CDR3 amino acid sequence. Percentage overlap between repertoires was computed as shared unique clonotypes divided by the size of the smaller repertoire. RTK rarefaction, the Chao1 estimator, and Recon v2.1 estimates of unobserved clonotypes were used to assess repertoire richness. OLGA was used to compute generation probabilities for all TCRbeta clonotypes that the gDNA method yielded from a few donors. TCRdb holds this immuneACCESS table with in-frame rearrangements only. Some clones are missing; in checked studies, unresolved V genes explain under half, and the rest has no known cause. Clone size and the V and J calls come from that table; the DNA yielded D and trimming. The sample data list just over 2,000,000 clones, and about 95% of these were observed just once. The ten top clones hold approximately 0.13% of the sample.

The CDR3, cysteine through phenylalanine, is 14 amino acids long. The entry retains the CDR3 DNA only, 42 bases that are in frame from base 1. CDR1 is given as SSHAT and CDR2 as FNYEAQ, both from the germline V gene (reference sequence). The chain uses TRBV7-7 and TRBJ2-2, with no D gene named confidently. The sequence was collected from a young man in good health. The sequencing sample was made of naive CD4+ T cells sorted from blood. The cell subset or site label corresponds to: CD45RA+ positively selected. The CDR3 has the sequence CASSSGPGTGELFF. The DNA sequence is given as TGTGCTAGCAGTTCCGGACCCGGTACCGGGGAGCTGTTTTTT.